This T cell receptor beta chain was documented in a study of lymphopenia after photon versus proton radiotherapy. Generated by immunoSEQ multiplex PCR, the TCRdb table keeps only in-frame clones and is missing some. Of roughly 30,000 clones detected, roughly 89% appear once; the ten largest clones hold approximately 50%. A single count supports this clone. The antigen remains unidentified. Study-level results: Post-nadir TCR diversity decline inversely tracked overall survival among those who died. Better survival with proton therapy was suggested as possible, not demonstrated.

This CDR3 is 14 amino acids long. Trimming left V 5 bases short and J 2 bases short, with 12 bases between. The germline V gene has CDR1 LNHDA and CDR2 SQIVND (reference sequence). This TCR derives from a woman aged 55-69 years with cholangiocarcinoma. Some clones in this sample may be carry-over from other donors' samples. The chain links TRBV19 to TRBJ1-1; a possible D gene is TRBD1 (6 bases). The material was peripheral blood, obtained from a patient treated with proton-based radiotherapy. CDR3 region: CASSRDTLNTEAFF. CDR3 nucleotides: TGTGCCAGTAGTCGGGACACCCTCAACACTGAAGCTTTCTTT.